This TCR beta chain was sequenced in a study of response to subunit inactivated influenza vaccine. In its sample, this clonotype was seen a few times. A single record per CDR3 protein comes from TCRdb applying MiXCR to the RT-PCR reads. The table has around 750,000 distinct CDR3 sequences, 21% seen once; the top ten hold 10% to 13%. Per germline, CDR1 MDHEN and CDR2 SYDVKM. V gave up 4 bases and J gave up 13 bases; unmatched junction bases: 14. There are 14 residues in the CDR3. This specimen consisted of PBMCs from blood, obtained roughly 5 days after vaccination. The sequence came from a man aged 45-65 years who received an inactivated influenza vaccine. V and J are TRBV28 and TRBJ1-2; 8 bases align to TRBD1. CDR3 sequence (DNA): TGTGCCAGCAGTTCCGACTGGACAGGGTCGGGGGGCACCTTC. It codes for CASSSDWTGSGGTF.